There are many counts of the clone carrying this TCR beta chain. In germline, CDR1 is MDHEN, CDR2 SYDVKM. CDR3 length: 12 amino acids. Deletions cut 9 bases from V and 0 bases from J, with 6 bases between. The sample belongs to a study of human T cells and chemical hapten exposure. Overall study context: All patients underwent weekly scalp dosing with diphenylcyclopropenone for the full approximately 25-week study. Read at 6 days, the patch tests placed 0.01% DPC on the upper back. The patient population, which was mostly female, had alopecia areata, totalis or universalis.

Unique molecular identifiers were attached to individual cDNA molecules within the library. TCRdb independently ran MiXCR on the RACE reads; one entry per CDR3 protein. The sample has about 54,000 distinct CDR3 sequences, 9.9% seen once; the top ten hold under 2%. Time point in this sample: patch test 2, 6 weeks after DPC sensitization. Documented treatment: therapeutic diphenylcyclopropenone sensitization with weekly scalp DPC. This sequence originates from a woman between 45 and 60 years old with alopecia areata. Some clones in this sample may be carry-over from other donors' samples. This specimen consisted of whole blood, obtained in connection with sensitization to the hapten diphenylcyclopropenone (DPC). V is TRBV28 and J is TRBJ1-5; no clear D. CDR3 residues: CASRISNQPQHF. The CDR3 region has the DNA TGTGCCAGTAGGATTAGCAATCAGCCCCAGCATTTT.